This T cell receptor beta chain stems from a study of cytomegalovirus exposure and HLA in healthy donors. Study-wide findings and caveats: Data from an earlier analysis indicated that most TCR beta V segments were productive either about 90% or about 30% of the time.

In the case of this clone: Antigen: not known.

V was pared by 4 bases and J by 6 bases, with 6 bases of the junction left unmatched. From germline, CDR1 is SGHRS and CDR2 YFSETQ. The CDR3 length is 16 residues. Both 60 Vbeta primers and 13 Jbeta primers went into the PCR. The assay was immunoSEQ multiplex PCR, and TCRdb's table has in-frame clones only and misses some. The sample records roughly 100,000 clones, around 65% being singletons. This clonotype was obtained from a woman aged 50 to 65 in good health and CMV-seronegative. This chain uses TRBV5-1 with TRBJ2-2; 13 bases match TRBD2. Input material: PBMCs. The CDR3: CASSITSGGASGELFF. The CDR3 region has the DNA TGCGCCAGCAGCATTACTAGCGGGGGGGCCTCCGGGGAGCTGTTTTTT.